Sequencing of this T cell receptor beta chain was carried out in a study of blood T cells in healthy people across ages. Overall study results and limits: Long-lived donors exceeded aged donors in naive CD4+ cells and diversity.

Germline V gives CDR1 SGHRS, CDR2 YFSETQ. The CDR3 is made up of 15 amino acids. The V and J ends lost 3 bases and 1 base respectively, with 13 bases between them. Remarks on this clonotype: The antigen is not known.

Each donor supplied ten milliliters of peripheral blood. Using a J-beta primer mix together with a sample-barcoded 5' primer, a second PCR was run for roughly 6 to 12 cycles. A tag from a template-switch adaptor with 12 random nucleotides marked each cDNA molecule. TCRdb processed the 5' RACE reads anew with MiXCR; each CDR3 protein has one entry. Of approximately 800,000 distinct CDR3 sequences listed, around 45% are singletons. The TCR sequence derives from a man older than 75 in good health. The gene calls are TRBV5-1 and TRBJ2-5, with TRBD1 as a possible D gene (6 bases). Input material: blood. CDR3 sequence reads: CASSSIGQPQETQYF. CDR3 DNA sequence: TGCGCCAGCAGCTCGATCGGACAGCCCCAAGAGACCCAGTACTTC. Complete variable domain (other parts from reference TRBV5-1 and TRBJ2-5): KAGVTQTPRYLIKTRGQQVTLSCSPISGHRSVSWYQQTPGQGLQFLFEYFSETQRNKGNFPGRFSGRQFSNSRSEMNVSTLELGDSALYLCASSSIGQPQETQYFGPGTRLLVL.